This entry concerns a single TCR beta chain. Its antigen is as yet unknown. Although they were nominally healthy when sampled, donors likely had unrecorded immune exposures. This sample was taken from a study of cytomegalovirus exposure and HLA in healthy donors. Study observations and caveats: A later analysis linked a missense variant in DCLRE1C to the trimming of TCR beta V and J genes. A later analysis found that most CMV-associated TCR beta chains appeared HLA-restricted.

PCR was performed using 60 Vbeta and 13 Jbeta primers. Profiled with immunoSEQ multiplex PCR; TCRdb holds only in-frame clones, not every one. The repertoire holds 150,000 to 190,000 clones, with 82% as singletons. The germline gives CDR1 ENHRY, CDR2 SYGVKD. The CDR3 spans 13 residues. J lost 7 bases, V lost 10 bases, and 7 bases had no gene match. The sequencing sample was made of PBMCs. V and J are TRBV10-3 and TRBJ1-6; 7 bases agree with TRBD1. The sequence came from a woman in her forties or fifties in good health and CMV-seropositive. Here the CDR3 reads CATRQGLNSPLHF. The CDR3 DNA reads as TGTGCCACCAGACAGGGTCTAAATTCACCCCTCCACTTT.